Presented here are 23 T cell receptor beta chains from one specimen sequenced in a study of blood T cells in healthy people across ages. A second PCR of roughly 7 to 11 cycles used a sample-barcoded 5' primer and a J-beta primer mix. TCRdb reprocessed the 5' RACE reads with MiXCR, giving one entry per CDR3 protein. The repertoire includes about 1.4 million distinct CDR3 sequences, around 59% of them detected once, and over 5.5% sits in the top ten. Sequences were obtained from blood. The origin of the receptors is a man younger than 35 in good health.

The chain is built from TRBV2 and TRBJ2-7; perhaps TRBD2 as D (6 bases). This CDR3 spans 17 amino acids. Trimming removed 5 bases from V and 0 bases from J, with 20 bases in between. CDR1 and CDR2 from the germline V gene are SNHLY and FYNNEI. The CDR3 loop reads CASSPHYLASLSYEQYF. Written as DNA, the CDR3 is TGTGCCAGCAGTCCCCATTACCTAGCGTCTCTCTCCTACGAGCAGTACTTC.

The rearrangement uses TRBV7-6 and TRBJ2-1; D possibly corresponds to TRBD1 (5 bases). Germline loops: CDR1 SGHVS, CDR2 FNYEAQ. The CDR3 runs 13 residues. Trimming cost V 3 bases and J 10 bases, with 13 bases left between them. The CDR3 is CASSFLGVREQFF. The DNA of the CDR3 is TGTGCCAGCAGCTTTTTAGGGGTACGGGAGCAGTTCTTC.

The table lists this clonotype with a few counts. The V gene is TRBV5-1, the J gene TRBJ2-7; tentative D call: TRBD2 (5 bases). Per germline, CDR1 SGHRS and CDR2 YFSETQ. The CDR3 contains 13 residues. Trimming removed 5 bases from V and 1 base from J, with 10 bases in between. The CDR3 loop reads CASSVRTSYEQYF. CDR3 nucleotides: TGCGCCAGCAGTGTCAGGACTTCCTACGAGCAGTACTTC.

The sample holds a few counts of this clonotype. CDR3 bases: TGTGCCAGCAGTGACTTCAGGTGGACAGGGCGGGATACGCAGTATTTT. This codes for CASSDFRWTGRDTQYF. The chain has TRBV6-4 and TRBJ2-3; the match to TRBD1 covers 8 bases. The germline gives CDR1 MRHNA, CDR2 SNTAGT. There are 16 residues in the CDR3. Unmatched junction bases numbered 9, after V lost 1 base and J lost 6 bases.

There are a few counts of this clonotype. The chain is built from TRBV13 and TRBJ2-1; 11 nucleotides align to TRBD2. The germline CDR1 and CDR2 sequences are PRHDT and FYEKMQ (reference sequence). This CDR3 has 19 residues. V dropped 7 bases and J dropped 9; count of bases not matched to a gene: 23. This CDR3 is CASTRGQPLAGGKGGEQFF. For the CDR3, the DNA is TGTGCCAGCACCCGGGGACAGCCTCTAGCGGGAGGAAAAGGGGGTGAGCAGTTCTTC.

The CDR3 DNA sequence: TGTGCCACCAGCCTACAGCGGGACTGGTCCTACAATGAGCAGTACTTC. Translating it yields CATSLQRDWSYNEQYF. The rearrangement uses TRBV15 and TRBJ2-1, with 7 bases matching TRBD2. The J call is doubtful: the DNA matches TRBJ2-7 better. Per germline, CDR1 LNHNV and CDR2 YYDKDF (reference sequence). The CDR3 covers 16 residues.

The chain couples TRBV18 to TRBJ2-5; the D gene is possibly TRBD1 (6 bases). Germline loops: CDR1 KGHSH, CDR2 LQKENI. With 0 bases removed from V and 5 bases from J, the gap between germline ends came to 19 bases. This CDR3 region has 17 residues. CDR3 sequence reads: CASSPPREDRWMETQYF. CDR3 in DNA: TGTGCCAGCTCACCACCTAGAGAAGACAGGTGGATGGAGACCCAGTACTTC. Using reference TRBV18 and TRBJ2-5 for the parts outside the CDR3, the full variable domain is NAGVMQNPRHLVRRRGQEARLRCSPMKGHSHVYWYRQLPEEGLKFMVYLQKENIIDESGMPKERFSAEFPKEGPSILRIQQVVRGDSAAYFCASSPPREDRWMETQYFGPGTRLLVL.

The chain combines TRBV12-3 or TRBV12-4 with TRBJ2-3; D remains ambiguous. The CDR3 spans 12 residues. V was clipped by 3 bases and J by 6 bases, with 7 bases between them. The CDR3 reads CASSLAYDTQYF. The CDR3 region has the DNA TGTGCCAGCAGTTTGGCGTACGATACGCAGTATTTT.

Here the CDR3 reads CATSVKDSEQYF. The CDR3 DNA reads as TGTGCCACCAGTGTCAAGGACTCCGAGCAGTACTTC. The rearrangement joins TRBV24-1 to TRBJ2-5; TRBD2 is a possible D gene (5 bases). The better agreement between TRBJ2-7 and the DNA end casts doubt on the J call. In germline, CDR1 is KGHDR, CDR2 SFDVKD. This CDR3 is built from 12 residues.

In this sample, this clonotype turned up a few times. CDR3 coding DNA: TGTGCCAGCAGCCAAGGCGCGGGACTAGCGGGGAACACAGATACGCAGTATTTT. It is translated as CASSQGAGLAGNTDTQYF. The chain uses TRBV4-2 and TRBJ2-3; the match to TRBD2 covers 13 bases. CDR3 length: 18 amino acids. CDR1 and CDR2 (germline): LGHNA, YNFKEQ. Trimming cost V 1 base and J 2 bases; bases outside gene matches: 6.

V and J are TRBV6-2 or TRBV6-3 and TRBJ2-4; TRBD1 is a possible D gene (6 bases). The J call may be mistaken, given a closer DNA end match to TRBJ2-7. This CDR3 has 18 residues. Germline V lookup: CDR1 MNHEY, CDR2 SVGEGT. CDR3 loop: CASSYDGFLIRGTYEQYF. CDR3 DNA sequence: TGTGCCAGCAGTTACGACGGGTTTTTGATCAGGGGCACCTACGAGCAGTACTTC.

V usage is TRBV5-6 and J usage is TRBJ1-1, with unresolved D. This CDR3 is built from 14 residues. Per the germline V gene, CDR1 is SGHDT and CDR2 is YYEEEE. Trimming stripped 4 bases from V and 7 bases from J, with 17 bases between. The CDR3 DNA reads TGTGCCAGCAGCCCCCGGTTGGGGAAGGGTGAAGCTTTCTTT. As protein: CASSPRLGKGEAFF.

The CDR3: CASSLMRVAKNIQYF. CDR3 coding DNA: TGTGCCAGCAGTTTAATGCGGGTAGCCAAAAACATTCAGTACTTC. V is TRBV28 and J is TRBJ2-4, with D perhaps TRBD2 (5 bases). This CDR3 is 15 amino acids long. Germline V CDR1 and CDR2: MDHEN, SYDVKM. Trimming took 2 bases from V and 0 from J, leaving 8 bases between them.

A remark on this clonotype: This is likely a read error, given that the CDR3 carries no conserved phenylalanine or tryptophan at its end. The chain couples TRBV15 to TRBJ2-4, with 8 bases matching TRBD2. CDR3 length: 21 amino acids. V shed 0 bases, J shed 3 bases, and the junction held 19 bases outside the gene matches. Per the germline V gene, CDR1 is LNHNV and CDR2 is YYDKDF (reference sequence). In DNA form, the CDR3 reads TGTGCCACCAGCAGAGATCGGCGGGCTAGCGGGTCCTATGACGGCAAAAACATTCAGTACCTC. This encodes CATSRDRRASGSYDGKNIQYL.

Regarding this clonotype: The junction and the germline gene differ at one end; a read error may be behind it. The CDR3 sequence is CAISGLTSGVYEQYF. DNA of the CDR3: TGTGCTATCAGTGGCCTCACTAGCGGGGTTTACGAGCAGTACTTC. The chain is built from TRBV10-3 and TRBJ2-4, with TRBD2 matching 10 bases. Gene TRBJ2-7 matches the end of the DNA better, so the J call may be wrong. Germline values: CDR1 ENHRY, CDR2 SYGVKD. CDR3 size: 15 residues.

A single count supports this clonotype. The V gene is TRBV7-9, the J gene TRBJ2-4; 13 nucleotides line up with TRBD2. The DNA matches TRBJ2-7 better at its end, which makes the J call doubtful. CDR1 SEHNR and CDR2 FQNEAQ come from the germline V gene (reference sequence). The CDR3 has 14 residues. CDR3 nucleotide sequence: TGTGCCAGCAGCACTAGCGGGAGGGCCTACGAGCAGTACTTC. Residues: CASSTSGRAYEQYF.

The chain joins TRBV18 to TRBJ2-1; 12 nucleotides match TRBD2. The CDR3 consists of 18 residues. Germline assignment: CDR1 KGHSH and CDR2 LQKENI. With V trimmed by 4 bases and J by 5 bases, 12 bases remained unmatched. Here the CDR3 reads CASSRTSTSGRQNNEQFF. The DNA of the CDR3 is TGTGCCAGCTCACGGACGTCGACTAGCGGGAGACAAAACAATGAGCAGTTCTTC.

This clonotype showed up just a few times. The chain employs TRBV4-1 and TRBJ2-4; D remains ambiguous. This CDR3 region has 15 residues. Germline CDR1 is MGHRA and CDR2 is YSYEKL. Trimming pared 4 bases from V and 1 base from J, leaving 11 bases between. The CDR3: CASSPHPEAKNIQYF. DNA for the CDR3: TGCGCCAGCAGCCCCCATCCAGAGGCCAAAAACATTCAGTACTTC.

This clonotype has a handful of counts. The chain uses TRBV6-1 and TRBJ2-7; D gene ambiguous. V was trimmed by 7 bases and J by 4 bases, leaving 8 bases between them. Germline lookup yields CDR1 MNHNS and CDR2 SASEGT. The CDR3 covers 11 residues. CDR3 nucleotide sequence: TGTGCCAGCACTATTCCTTACGAGCAGTACTTC. Protein sequence: CASTIPYEQYF.

The chain links TRBV19 to TRBJ1-5; possibly TRBD1 for D (5 bases). Germline V gene data show CDR1 as LNHDA and CDR2 as SQIVND (reference sequence). With 4 bases removed from V and 0 bases from J, the gap between germline ends came to 10 bases. This CDR3 comprises 15 residues. CDR3 sequence: CASSTSGYSNQPQHF. DNA for the CDR3: TGTGCCAGTAGTACCTCAGGGTATAGCAATCAGCCCCAGCATTTT.

This clonotype has just a few counts. The junction differs from germline at one of its ends, possibly a read error. V gene TRBV20-1 combines with J gene TRBJ2-1; no firm D call. In germline, CDR1 is DFQATT, CDR2 SNEGSKA (reference sequence). The length of the CDR3 is 17 residues. The CDR3 loop reads CSARDPQRTRIEDEQFF. CDR3 bases: TGCAGTGCTAGAGACCCCCAAAGGACCAGGATAGAGGATGAGCAGTTTTTC.

J is TRBJ1-2 and V is TRBV15; D is possibly TRBD1 (6 bases). Germline CDR1 LNHNV, CDR2 YYDKDF (reference sequence). Trimming removed 3 bases at V and 2 bases at J, with 10 bases between. This CDR3 region has 14 residues. CDR3 in DNA: TGTGCCACCAGCAGCAGGGGCGAAAACTATGGCTACACCTTC. Protein sequence: CATSSRGENYGYTF. Full variable domain (missing parts from reference TRBV15 and TRBJ1-2): DAMVIQNPRYQVTQFGKPVTLSCSQTLNHNVMYWYQQKSSQAPKLLFHYYDKDFNNEADTPDNFQSRRPNTSFCFLDIRSPGLGDTAMYLCATSSRGENYGYTFGSGTRLTVV.

The J gene is TRBJ1-6, the V gene TRBV6-5; D perhaps matches TRBD1 (5 bases). V lost 4 bases, J lost 9 bases, and 13 bases lay in between. This CDR3 region has 14 residues. In germline, CDR1 is MNHEY, CDR2 SVGAGI. The CDR3 reads CASSFRGGVSPLHF. Written as DNA, the CDR3 is TGTGCCAGCAGTTTCCGGGGCGGGGTTTCACCCCTCCACTTT.